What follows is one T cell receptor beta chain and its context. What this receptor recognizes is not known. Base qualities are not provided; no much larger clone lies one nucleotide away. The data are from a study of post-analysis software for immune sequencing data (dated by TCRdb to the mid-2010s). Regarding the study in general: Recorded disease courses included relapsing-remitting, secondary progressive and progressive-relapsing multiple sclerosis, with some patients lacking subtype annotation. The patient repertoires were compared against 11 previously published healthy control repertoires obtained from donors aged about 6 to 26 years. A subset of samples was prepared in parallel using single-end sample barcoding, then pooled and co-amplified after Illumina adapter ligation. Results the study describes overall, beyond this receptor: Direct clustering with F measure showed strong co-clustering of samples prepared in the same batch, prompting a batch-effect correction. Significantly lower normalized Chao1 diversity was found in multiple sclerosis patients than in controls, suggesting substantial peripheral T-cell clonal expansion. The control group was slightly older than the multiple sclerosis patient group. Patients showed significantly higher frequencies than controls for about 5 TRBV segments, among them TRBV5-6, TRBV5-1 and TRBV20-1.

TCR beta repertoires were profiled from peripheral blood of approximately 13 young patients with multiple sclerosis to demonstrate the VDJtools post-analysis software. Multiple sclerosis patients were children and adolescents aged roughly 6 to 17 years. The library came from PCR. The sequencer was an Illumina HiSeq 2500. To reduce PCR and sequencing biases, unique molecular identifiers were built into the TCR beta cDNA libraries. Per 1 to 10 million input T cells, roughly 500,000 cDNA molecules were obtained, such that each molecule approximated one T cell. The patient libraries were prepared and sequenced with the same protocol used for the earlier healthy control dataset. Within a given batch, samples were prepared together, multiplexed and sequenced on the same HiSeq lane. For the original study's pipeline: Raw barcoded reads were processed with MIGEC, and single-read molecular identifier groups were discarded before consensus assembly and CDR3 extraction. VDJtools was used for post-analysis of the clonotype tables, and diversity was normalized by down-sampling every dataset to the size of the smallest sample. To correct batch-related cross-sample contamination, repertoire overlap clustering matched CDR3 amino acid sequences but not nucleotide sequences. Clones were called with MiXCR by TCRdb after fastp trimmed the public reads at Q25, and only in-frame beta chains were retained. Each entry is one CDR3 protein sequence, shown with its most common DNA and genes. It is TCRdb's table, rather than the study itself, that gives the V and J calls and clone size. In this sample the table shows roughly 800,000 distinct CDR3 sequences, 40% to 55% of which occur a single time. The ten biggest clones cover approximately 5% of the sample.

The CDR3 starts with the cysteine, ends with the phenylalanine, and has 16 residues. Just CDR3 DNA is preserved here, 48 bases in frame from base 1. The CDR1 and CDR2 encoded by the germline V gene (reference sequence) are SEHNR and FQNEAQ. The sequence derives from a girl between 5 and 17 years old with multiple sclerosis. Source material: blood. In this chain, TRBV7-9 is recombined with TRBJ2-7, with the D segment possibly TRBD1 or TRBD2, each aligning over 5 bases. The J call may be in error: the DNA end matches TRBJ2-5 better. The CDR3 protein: CASSLDVGDVGETQYF. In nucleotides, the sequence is TGTGCCAGCAGCTTAGATGTGGGGGATGTAGGAGAGACCCAGTACTTC.